This record concerns one TCR beta chain sequence. The authors ran a second PCR of roughly 6 to 12 cycles using a sample-barcoded 5' primer and a J-beta primer mix. A template-switch adaptor containing 12 random nucleotides labeled each cDNA molecule. Each CDR3 protein is one row after TCRdb ran MiXCR on the 5' RACE reads. The sample contains roughly 1.4 million distinct CDR3 sequences, approximately 59% of which appear only once. The data originate from a study of blood T cells in healthy people across ages. V gave up 0 bases and J gave up 4 bases, with 13 bases separating them. There are 16 residues in the CDR3. From germline, CDR1 is MGHRA and CDR2 YSYEKL.

The source material was blood. The chain recombines TRBV4-1 with TRBJ2-1; D is undetermined. The receptor's source is a man younger than 35 in good health. The CDR3 DNA follows: TGCGCCAGCAGCCAAGAGTGGACGGCTTCGTACAATGAGCAGTTCTTC. Translated, it gives CASSQEWTASYNEQFF.